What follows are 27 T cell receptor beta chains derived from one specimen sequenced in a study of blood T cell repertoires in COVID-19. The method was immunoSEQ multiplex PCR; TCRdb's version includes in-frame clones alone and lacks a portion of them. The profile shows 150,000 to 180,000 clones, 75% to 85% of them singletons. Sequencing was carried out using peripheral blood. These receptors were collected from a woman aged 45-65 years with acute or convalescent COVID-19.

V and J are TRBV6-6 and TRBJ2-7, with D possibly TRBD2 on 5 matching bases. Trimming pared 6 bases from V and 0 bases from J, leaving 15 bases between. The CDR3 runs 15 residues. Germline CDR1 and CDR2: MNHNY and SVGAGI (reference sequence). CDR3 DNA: TGTGCCAGCAGCCAGAGCGGCAGGCTCTCCTACGAGCAGTACTTC. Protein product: CASSQSGRLSYEQYF.

The chain's CDR3 is CAWSVSGGGLFF. The CDR3 DNA follows: TGTGCCTGGAGTGTAAGCGGGGGAGGGCTGTTTTTT. The chain joins TRBV30 to TRBJ2-2; 8 bases align to TRBD2. The CDR3 is 12 amino acids. With V trimmed by 0 bases and J by 13 bases, 4 bases remained unmatched. Germline CDR1 is GTSNPN and CDR2 is SVGIG (reference sequence).

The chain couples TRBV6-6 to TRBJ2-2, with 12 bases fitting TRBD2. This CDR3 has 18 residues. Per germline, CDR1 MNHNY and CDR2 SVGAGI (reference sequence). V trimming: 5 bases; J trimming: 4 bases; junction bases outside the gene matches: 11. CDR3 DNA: TGTGCCAGCAGTCCTCAACTTGGACTAGCGGGATCCACCGGGGAGCTGTTTTTT. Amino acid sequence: CASSPQLGLAGSTGELFF.

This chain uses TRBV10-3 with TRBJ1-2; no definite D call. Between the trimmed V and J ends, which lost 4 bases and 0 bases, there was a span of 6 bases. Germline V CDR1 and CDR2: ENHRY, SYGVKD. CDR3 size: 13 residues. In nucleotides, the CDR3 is TGTGCCATCAGTGGCGACACTAACTATGGCTACACCTTC. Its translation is CAISGDTNYGYTF.

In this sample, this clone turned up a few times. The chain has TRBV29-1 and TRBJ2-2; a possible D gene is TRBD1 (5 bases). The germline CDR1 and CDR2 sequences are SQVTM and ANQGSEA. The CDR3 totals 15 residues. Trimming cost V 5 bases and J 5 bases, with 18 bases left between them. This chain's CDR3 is CSVKAQTQGTGELFF. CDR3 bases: TGCAGCGTTAAAGCCCAAACTCAGGGAACCGGGGAGCTGTTTTTT.

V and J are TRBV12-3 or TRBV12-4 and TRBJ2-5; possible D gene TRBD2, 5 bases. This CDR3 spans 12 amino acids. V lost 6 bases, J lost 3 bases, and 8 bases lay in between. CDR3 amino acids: CASSRTEETQYF. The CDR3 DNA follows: TGTGCCAGCAGCCGGACTGAAGAGACCCAGTACTTC.

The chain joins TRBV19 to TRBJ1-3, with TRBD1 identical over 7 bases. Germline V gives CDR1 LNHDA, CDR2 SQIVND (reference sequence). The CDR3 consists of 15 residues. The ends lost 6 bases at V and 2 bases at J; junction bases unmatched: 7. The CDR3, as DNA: TGTGCCAGTAGCTTTCCAGGGGGGACTGGAAACACCATATATTTT. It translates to CASSFPGGTGNTIYF.

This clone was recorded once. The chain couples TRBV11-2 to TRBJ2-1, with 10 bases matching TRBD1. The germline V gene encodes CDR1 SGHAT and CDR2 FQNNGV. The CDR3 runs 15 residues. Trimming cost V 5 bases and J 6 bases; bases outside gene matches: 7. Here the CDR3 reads CASSTRQGAGNEQFF. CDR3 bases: TGTGCCAGCAGCACTCGACAGGGGGCGGGCAATGAGCAGTTCTTC.

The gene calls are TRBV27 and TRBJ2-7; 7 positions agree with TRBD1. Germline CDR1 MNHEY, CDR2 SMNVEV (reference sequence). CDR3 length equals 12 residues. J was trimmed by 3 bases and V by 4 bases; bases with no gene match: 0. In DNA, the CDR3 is TGTGCCAGCAGTTCAGGGGGCTACGAGCAGTACTTC. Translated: CASSSGGYEQYF.

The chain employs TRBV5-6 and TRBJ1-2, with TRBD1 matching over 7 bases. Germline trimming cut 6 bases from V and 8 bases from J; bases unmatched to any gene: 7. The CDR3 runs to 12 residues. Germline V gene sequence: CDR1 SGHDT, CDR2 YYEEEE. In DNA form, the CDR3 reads TGTGCCAGCATGGAGGGGGCGCGGGGCTACACCTTC. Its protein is CASMEGARGYTF.

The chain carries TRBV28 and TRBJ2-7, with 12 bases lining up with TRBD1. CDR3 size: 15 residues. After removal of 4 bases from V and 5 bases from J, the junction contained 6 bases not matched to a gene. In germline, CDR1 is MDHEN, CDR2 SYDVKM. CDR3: CASSWWGQGAHEQYF. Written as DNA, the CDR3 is TGTGCCAGCAGTTGGTGGGGACAGGGGGCCCACGAGCAGTACTTC.

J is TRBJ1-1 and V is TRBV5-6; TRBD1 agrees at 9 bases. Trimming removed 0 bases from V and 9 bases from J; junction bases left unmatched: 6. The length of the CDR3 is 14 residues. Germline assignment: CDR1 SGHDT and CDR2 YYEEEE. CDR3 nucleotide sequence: TGTGCCAGCAGCTTGGGGGGGACAGGGAGCCAAGCTTTCTTT. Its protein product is CASSLGGTGSQAFF.

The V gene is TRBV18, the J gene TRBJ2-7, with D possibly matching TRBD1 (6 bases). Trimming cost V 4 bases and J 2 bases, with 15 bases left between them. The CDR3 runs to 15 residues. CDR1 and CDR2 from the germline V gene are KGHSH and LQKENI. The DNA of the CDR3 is TGTGCCAGCTCACGCGACAGGTCAACCCCCTACGAGCAGTACTTC. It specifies CASSRDRSTPYEQYF.

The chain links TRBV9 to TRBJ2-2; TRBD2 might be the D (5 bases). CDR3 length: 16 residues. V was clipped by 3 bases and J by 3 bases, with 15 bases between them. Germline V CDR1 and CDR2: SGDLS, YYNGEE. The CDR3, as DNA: TGTGCCAGCAGCGCAATAGGGAGCGGTCACACCGGGGAGCTGTTTTTT. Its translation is CASSAIGSGHTGELFF.

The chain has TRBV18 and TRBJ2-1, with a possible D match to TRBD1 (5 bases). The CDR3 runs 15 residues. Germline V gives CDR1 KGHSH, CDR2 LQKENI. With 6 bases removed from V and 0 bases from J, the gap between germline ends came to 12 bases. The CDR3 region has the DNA TGTGCCAGCTCCCGAGACGACAGCTCCTACAATGAGCAGTTCTTC. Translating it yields CASSRDDSSYNEQFF.

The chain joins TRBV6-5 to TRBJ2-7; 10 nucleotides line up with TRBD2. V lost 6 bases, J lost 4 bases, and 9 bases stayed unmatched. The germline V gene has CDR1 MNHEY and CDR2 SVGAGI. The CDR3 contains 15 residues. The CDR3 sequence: CASRTAAGGAYEQYF. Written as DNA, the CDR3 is TGTGCCAGCAGGACCGCAGCGGGAGGGGCATACGAGCAGTACTTC.

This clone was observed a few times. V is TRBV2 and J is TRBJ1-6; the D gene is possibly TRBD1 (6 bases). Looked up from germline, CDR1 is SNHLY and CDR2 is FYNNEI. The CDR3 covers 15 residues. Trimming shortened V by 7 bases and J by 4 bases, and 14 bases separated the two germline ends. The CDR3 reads CASTRPDSYNSPLHF. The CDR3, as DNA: TGTGCCAGCACTAGACCGGACAGTTATAATTCACCCCTCCACTTT.

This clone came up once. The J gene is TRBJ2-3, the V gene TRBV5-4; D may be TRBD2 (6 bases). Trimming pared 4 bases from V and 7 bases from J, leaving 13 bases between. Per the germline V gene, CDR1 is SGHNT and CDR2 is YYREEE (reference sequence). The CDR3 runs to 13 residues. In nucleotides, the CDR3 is TGTGCCAGCAGCGGCGGGACGGAAAATACGCAGTATTTT. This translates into CASSGGTENTQYF.

CDR3 sequence: CASSPPGQGNNEQFF. In DNA form, the CDR3 reads TGTGCCAGCTCACCACCGGGACAGGGTAACAATGAGCAGTTCTTC. V is TRBV18 and J is TRBJ2-1; 9 bases match TRBD1. CDR3 length: 15 amino acids. The germline V gene encodes CDR1 KGHSH and CDR2 LQKENI. With V trimmed by 0 bases and J by 5 bases, 2 bases remained unmatched.

In DNA form, the CDR3 reads TGCGCCAGCAGATATGGGACAGTCACGAACACTGAAGCTTTCTTT. It is translated as CASRYGTVTNTEAFF. The chain has TRBV5-1 and TRBJ1-1, with 7 bases that match TRBD1. The CDR3 loop spans 15 amino acids. Trimming removed 5 bases from V and 1 base from J; junction bases left unmatched: 8. Germline-derived CDR1 and CDR2 are SGHRS and YFSETQ.

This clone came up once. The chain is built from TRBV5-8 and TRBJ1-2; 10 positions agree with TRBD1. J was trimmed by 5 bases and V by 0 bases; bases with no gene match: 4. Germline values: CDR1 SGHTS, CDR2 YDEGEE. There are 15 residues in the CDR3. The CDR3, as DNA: TGTGCCAGCAGCTTGGCCGGGACAGGGGCGTATGGCTACACCTTC. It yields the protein CASSLAGTGAYGYTF.

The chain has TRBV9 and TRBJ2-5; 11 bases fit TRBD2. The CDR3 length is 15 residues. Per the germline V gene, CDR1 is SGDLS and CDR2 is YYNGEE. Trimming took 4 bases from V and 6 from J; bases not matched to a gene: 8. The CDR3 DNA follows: TGTGCCAGCAGCAGTAGCGGGGGGGCTTTTAAGACCCAGTACTTC. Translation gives CASSSSGGAFKTQYF. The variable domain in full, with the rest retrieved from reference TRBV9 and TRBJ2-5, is DSGVTQTPKHLITATGQRVTLRCSPRSGDLSVYWYQQSLDQGLQFLIQYYNGEERAKGNILERFSAQQFPDLHSELNLSSLELGDSALYFCASSSSGGAFKTQYFGPGTRLLVL.

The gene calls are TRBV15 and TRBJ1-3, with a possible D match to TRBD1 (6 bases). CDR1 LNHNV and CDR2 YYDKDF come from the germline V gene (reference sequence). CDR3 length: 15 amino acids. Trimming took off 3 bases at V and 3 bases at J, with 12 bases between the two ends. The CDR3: CATSSLGGGGNTIYF. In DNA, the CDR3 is TGTGCCACCAGCAGCCTAGGGGGGGGTGGAAACACCATATATTTT.

Here the CDR3 DNA reads TGTGCCAGCAGACTACCTCTCGACAGGACAACTGAAGCTTTCTTT. Amino acids: CASRLPLDRTTEAFF. The chain links TRBV6-5 to TRBJ1-1, with D possibly being TRBD1 (6 bases). Germline values: CDR1 MNHEY, CDR2 SVGAGI. Deletions cut 6 bases from V and 5 bases from J, with 19 bases between. The CDR3 is 15 amino acids.

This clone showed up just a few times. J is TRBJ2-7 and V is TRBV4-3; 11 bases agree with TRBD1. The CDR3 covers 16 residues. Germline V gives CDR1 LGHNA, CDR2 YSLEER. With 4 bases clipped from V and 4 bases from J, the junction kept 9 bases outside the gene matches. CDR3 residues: CASSLFQGQGVYEQYF. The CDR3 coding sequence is TGCGCCAGCAGCCTATTCCAGGGACAGGGGGTTTACGAGCAGTACTTC.

CDR3 nucleotide sequence: TGTGCCAGCAGCTATGGACAGGGATCCGTTTTCTTT. It codes for CASSYGQGSVFF. The V call is TRBV3-1 (or the pseudogene TRBV3-2), the J call TRBJ1-1, with TRBD1 identical over 8 bases. CDR1 is LGHDT and CDR2 is YNNKEL in the germline V gene (reference sequence). V was pared by 5 bases and J by 13 bases, with 9 bases of the junction left unmatched. The CDR3 runs to 12 residues.

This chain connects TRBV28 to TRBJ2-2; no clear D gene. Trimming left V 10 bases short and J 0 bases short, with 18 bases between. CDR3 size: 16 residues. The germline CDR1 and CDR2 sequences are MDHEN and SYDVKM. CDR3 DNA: TGTGCCACCGAATTCCGACTCAGCGCGAACACCGGGGAGCTGTTTTTT. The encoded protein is CATEFRLSANTGELFF.